The 29 T cell receptor beta chains below come from one sample, sequenced in a study of cytomegalovirus exposure and HLA in healthy donors. Using immunoSEQ multiplex PCR, the repertoire was profiled, and TCRdb retains in-frame clones only, with some absent. The top ten clones hold 7.5% to 9% of a sample with more than 120,000 clones, approximately 86% of them seen once. The sample taken for sequencing was PBMCs. These receptors all come from a man aged 18-30 years in good health and CMV-seropositive.

The CDR3 loop is CASSVGGIGTQYF. The CDR3 nucleotides read TGTGCCAGCAGCGTAGGAGGGATCGGGACCCAGTACTTC. The J gene is TRBJ2-5, the V gene TRBV9, with a weak D call TRBD2 (5 bases). The V and J ends lost 0 bases and 7 bases respectively, with 10 bases between them. This CDR3 region has 13 residues. The V gene's germline CDR1 is SGDLS and CDR2 YYNGEE.

There are a few counts of this clone. This chain links TRBV30 with TRBJ1-2, with D possibly TRBD1 on 5 matching bases. From germline, CDR1 is GTSNPN and CDR2 SVGIG (reference sequence). The CDR3 covers 12 residues. The V end lost 5 bases, the J end lost 4 bases, and 11 bases lay between the germline ends. The CDR3 here is CAWGQGGYGYTF. DNA for the CDR3: TGTGCCTGGGGGCAGGGCGGCTATGGCTACACCTTC.

This chain connects TRBV18 to TRBJ2-7; D remains ambiguous. V was clipped by 3 bases and J by 6 bases, with 12 bases between them. This CDR3 has 13 amino acids. Germline V gene sequence: CDR1 KGHSH, CDR2 LQKENI. The CDR3 protein is CASSPFSNGEQYF. CDR3 in DNA: TGTGCCAGCTCACCTTTCTCTAACGGCGAGCAGTACTTC.

J is TRBJ2-4 and V is TRBV30, with D perhaps matching TRBD2 (5 bases). The V and J ends lost 4 bases and 7 bases respectively, with 17 bases between them. The CDR3 totals 14 residues. Per the germline V gene, CDR1 is GTSNPN and CDR2 is SVGIG (reference sequence). The CDR3 protein is CAWTLRGLGNIQYF. CDR3 coding DNA: TGTGCCTGGACCCTACGGGGTCTCGGGAACATTCAGTACTTC.

The rearrangement uses TRBV9 and TRBJ1-4; 9 bases fit TRBD1. The CDR3 has 17 amino acids. In germline, CDR1 is SGDLS, CDR2 YYNGEE. The V and J ends lost 4 bases and 0 bases, in that order; junction bases with no gene match: 7. This chain's CDR3 is CASSFTGGLSTNEKLFF. CDR3 nucleotides: TGTGCCAGCAGCTTCACAGGGGGCTTATCAACTAATGAAAAACTGTTTTTT.

The chain is built from TRBV19 and TRBJ2-7; 7 bases fit TRBD1. The CDR3 runs 15 residues. Germline trimming cut 5 bases from V and 3 bases from J; bases unmatched to any gene: 10. Germline CDR1 and CDR2: LNHDA and SQIVND (reference sequence). CDR3 bases: TGTGCCAGTAGTCCCTCGGGACAGCCCTTCTACGAGCAGTACTTC. Translating it yields CASSPSGQPFYEQYF.

This chain joins TRBV4-2 and TRBJ1-1, with TRBD1 matching 7 bases. The junction had 4 bases not matched to a gene; V was cut back by 0 bases and J by 6 bases. Germline CDR1 LGHNA, CDR2 YNFKEQ. The CDR3 contains 14 residues. CDR3 amino acids: CASSQDRGVPEAFF. The DNA of the CDR3 is TGTGCCAGCAGCCAAGACAGGGGGGTACCTGAAGCTTTCTTT.

This clone came up many times. Other DNA sequences of this sample code for an identical CDR3. This chain joins TRBV10-3 and TRBJ1-2, with 7 nucleotides matching TRBD1. Unmatched junction bases numbered 11, after V lost 6 bases and J lost 7 bases. From germline, CDR1 is ENHRY and CDR2 SYGVKD. CDR3 size: 14 residues. The CDR3 loop is CAIRDQDRLSGYTF. The DNA of the CDR3 is TGTGCCATCAGAGATCAGGACAGGCTAAGTGGCTACACCTTC.

This clone appeared a single time. This rearrangement joins TRBV9 to TRBJ2-7; the match to TRBD1 covers 7 bases. Unmatched junction bases numbered 9, after V lost 4 bases and J lost 5 bases. CDR3 size: 14 residues. Per germline, CDR1 SGDLS and CDR2 YYNGEE. The CDR3 is CASSTDRASNEQYF. The DNA of the CDR3 is TGTGCCAGCAGCACCGACAGGGCCTCAAACGAGCAGTACTTC.

The V call is TRBV27, the J call TRBJ1-2; weak D call: TRBD1 (5 bases). The CDR3 is 13 amino acids. From germline, CDR1 is MNHEY and CDR2 SMNVEV (reference sequence). V was clipped by 3 bases and J by 7 bases, with 12 bases between them. The CDR3 DNA reads TGTGCCAGCAGTTTGGGGCAGGGTGGTGGCTACACCTTC. Residues: CASSLGQGGGYTF.

This rearrangement joins TRBV19 to TRBJ1-1; D call uncertain. In germline, CDR1 is LNHDA, CDR2 SQIVND (reference sequence). V was pared by 5 bases and J by 0 bases, with 13 bases between. The CDR3 has 15 amino acids. The CDR3: CASSAGPRMNTEAFF. CDR3 DNA sequence: TGTGCCAGTAGTGCGGGTCCACGAATGAACACTGAAGCTTTCTTT. Together with reference TRBV19 and TRBJ1-1, the CDR3 gives the full variable domain: DGGITQSPKYLFRKEGQNVTLSCEQNLNHDAMYWYRQDPGQGLRLIYYSQIVNDFQKGDIAEGYSVSREKKESFPLTVTSAQKNPTAFYLCASSAGPRMNTEAFFGQGTRLTVV.

V gene TRBV10-3 combines with J gene TRBJ2-3; TRBD2 aligns across 10 bases. CDR1 and CDR2 from the germline V gene are ENHRY and SYGVKD. The CDR3 consists of 15 residues. With V trimmed by 2 bases and J by 7 bases, 6 bases remained unmatched. CDR3 nucleotides: TGTGCCATCAGTGAGGAGGCTAGCGGGGGCAATACGCAGTATTTT. This gives the protein CAISEEASGGNTQYF.

A word on this clone: The sample has other DNA sequences that encode this CDR3 too. The gene calls are TRBV5-6 and TRBJ1-5, with no clear D. V was pared by 2 bases and J by 5 bases, with 8 bases between. Germline V CDR1 and CDR2: SGHDT, YYEEEE. There are 13 residues in the CDR3. This CDR3 reads CASSLGGDQPQHF. In DNA, the CDR3 is TGTGCCAGCAGCTTAGGAGGAGATCAGCCCCAGCATTTT.

This sequence joins TRBV10-1 and TRBJ2-7; a weak D match, TRBD1 (5 bases). Trimming removed 6 bases from V and 5 bases from J, with 14 bases in between. There are 13 residues in the CDR3. Germline CDR1 reads WNHNN; CDR2 reads SYGVQD (reference sequence). CDR3 residues: CASSLDSRNEQYF. For the CDR3, the DNA is TGCGCCAGCAGCCTCGACAGTCGAAACGAGCAGTACTTC.

The rearrangement joins TRBV7-6 to TRBJ2-7, with TRBD1 identical over 11 bases. Germline V gives CDR1 SGHVS, CDR2 FNYEAQ. The CDR3 contains 15 residues. V gave up 2 bases and J gave up 2 bases; unmatched junction bases: 2. The CDR3 loop is CASSLQGQGAYEQYF. The CDR3 DNA follows: TGTGCCAGCAGCTTACAGGGACAGGGGGCCTACGAGCAGTACTTC.

V and J are TRBV5-1 and TRBJ2-3, with TRBD2 matching over 11 bases. Germline V gene data show CDR1 as SGHRS and CDR2 as YFSETQ. This CDR3 region has 18 residues. V lost 6 bases and J lost 2; bases outside the gene matches: 14. The DNA of the CDR3 is TGCGCCAGCATCACCCCTACCGGGACTAGCGGCGCCACAGATACGCAGTATTTT. It translates to CASITPTGTSGATDTQYF.

The gene calls are TRBV7-8 and TRBJ1-5; 11 bases are shared with TRBD1. This CDR3 comprises 18 residues. The V gene end was trimmed by 4 bases and the J gene end by 2 bases; junction bases not matched to a gene: 10. Germline lookup yields CDR1 SGHVS and CDR2 FQNEAQ. CDR3 sequence: CASSYAGDRGNGNQPQHF. The CDR3 DNA is TGTGCCAGCAGCTACGCGGGGGACAGGGGGAACGGCAATCAGCCCCAGCATTTT.

The chain employs TRBV6-1 and TRBJ2-3, with 7 bases lining up with TRBD1. V shed 6 bases and J 4 bases; nucleotides not matched to a gene: 4. This CDR3 is 13 amino acids long. The germline V gene encodes CDR1 MNHNS and CDR2 SASEGT. The CDR3 coding sequence is TGTGCCAGCAGGACAGGGTCTGCAGATACGCAGTATTTT. It is translated as CASRTGSADTQYF.

This chain uses TRBV9 with TRBJ2-7; 7 nucleotides align to TRBD1. The V gene's germline CDR1 is SGDLS and CDR2 YYNGEE. The CDR3 covers 14 residues. Trimming cost V 4 bases and J 2 bases; bases outside gene matches: 6. CDR3 in amino acids: CASSFRDRAYEQYF. As DNA, the CDR3 is TGTGCCAGCAGCTTCCGGGACAGAGCCTACGAGCAGTACTTC.

This chain joins TRBV6-5 and TRBJ2-3, with 10 bases identical to TRBD1. Germline trimming cut 5 bases from V and 3 bases from J; bases unmatched to any gene: 5. Germline V gives CDR1 MNHEY, CDR2 SVGAGI. This CDR3 is built from 15 residues. CDR3 nucleotide sequence: TGTGCCAGCAGTCGACGACAGGGGGCGACAGATACGCAGTATTTT. It is translated as CASSRRQGATDTQYF.

This clone has a single count. The V gene is TRBV7-8, the J gene TRBJ2-1; no definite D call. V gave up 3 bases and J gave up 3 bases, with 6 bases separating them. The germline V gene has CDR1 SGHVS and CDR2 FQNEAQ. This CDR3 region has 13 residues. CDR3 DNA: TGTGCCAGCAGCTTGAGGAGCTACAATGAGCAGTTCTTC. It specifies CASSLRSYNEQFF.

The J gene is TRBJ1-5, the V gene TRBV5-1; TRBD1 agrees at 8 bases. This CDR3 has 13 amino acids. With 4 bases clipped from V and 6 bases from J, the junction kept 3 bases outside the gene matches. In germline, CDR1 is SGHRS, CDR2 YFSETQ. CDR3 protein: CASSPGGGQPQHF. The CDR3 DNA sequence: TGCGCCAGCAGCCCAGGGGGCGGTCAGCCCCAGCATTTT.

The rearrangement links TRBV19 to TRBJ2-5; 7 bases are shared with TRBD1. There are 14 residues in the CDR3. Germline V CDR1 and CDR2: LNHDA, SQIVND (reference sequence). J lost 4 bases, V lost 5 bases, and 7 bases had no gene match. In DNA, the CDR3 is TGTGCCAGTAGTCCATTGACAGGGCTAGAGACCCAGTACTTC. Protein sequence: CASSPLTGLETQYF.

The gene calls are TRBV2 and TRBJ1-6; no reliable D call. CDR1 SNHLY and CDR2 FYNNEI come from the germline V gene. The CDR3 is 13 residues long. V gave up 8 bases and J gave up 4 bases, with 9 bases separating them. The CDR3 sequence: CASGQVYNSPLHF. CDR3 nucleotide sequence: TGTGCCAGCGGGCAGGTTTATAATTCACCCCTCCACTTT.

The chain has TRBV5-8 and TRBJ1-5; D gene uncertain. The CDR3 totals 15 residues. CDR1 and CDR2 from the germline V gene are SGHTS and YDEGEE. V was trimmed by 7 bases and J by 1 base, leaving 15 bases between them. CDR3 coding DNA: TGTGCCAGCCGTACGGGATCGGGGAGCAATCAGCCCCAGCATTTT. The encoded protein is CASRTGSGSNQPQHF. Looking up the rest from reference TRBV5-8 and TRBJ1-5 gives the full variable domain: EAGVTQSPTHLIKTRGQQATLRCSPISGHTSVYWYQQALGLGLQFLLWYDEGEERNRGNFPPRFSGRQFPNYSSELNVNALELEDSALYLCASRTGSGSNQPQHFGDGTRLSIL.

The chain is built from TRBV29-1 and TRBJ1-2, with 8 bases that match TRBD1. Germline trimming cut 4 bases from V and 3 bases from J; bases unmatched to any gene: 4. From germline, CDR1 is SQVTM and CDR2 ANQGSEA. The CDR3 is 13 residues long. The CDR3 spells CSVVPTGDYGYTF. CDR3 DNA: TGCAGCGTTGTTCCGACAGGGGACTATGGCTACACCTTC.

J is TRBJ2-3 and V is TRBV11-3; tentative D call: TRBD1 (6 bases). V was trimmed by 5 bases and J by 0 bases, leaving 15 bases between them. Germline-derived CDR1 and CDR2 are SGHNT and YENEEA. This CDR3 comprises 16 residues. This CDR3 is CASSLPIRGSTDTQYF. DNA for the CDR3: TGTGCCAGCAGCCTACCGATCAGGGGTAGCACAGATACGCAGTATTTT.

J is TRBJ2-7 and V is TRBV6-1, with D possibly matching TRBD2 (7 bases). The V gene lost 7 bases and the J gene lost 7 bases, with 20 bases spanning the gap. The germline gives CDR1 MNHNS, CDR2 SASEGT. The CDR3 contains 14 residues. The CDR3 loop is CASKGGSRSVEQYF. CDR3 nucleotide sequence: TGTGCCAGCAAGGGGGGGTCCCGGTCGGTGGAGCAGTACTTC.

With respect to this clone: This sample also contains other DNA sequences that code for the same CDR3. J is TRBJ2-2 and V is TRBV29-1; D is possibly TRBD2 (6 bases). This CDR3 spans 14 amino acids. The V end was cut by 4 bases, the J end by 6 bases, with 15 bases between. Germline values: CDR1 SQVTM, CDR2 ANQGSEA. CDR3 amino acids: CSVVEGRRAGELFF. As DNA, the CDR3 is TGCAGCGTTGTAGAGGGACGGAGGGCCGGGGAGCTGTTTTTT.